The 31 T cell receptor beta chains below come from one sample, sequenced in a study of OX40 agonist ivuxolimab in advanced cancers. The library was generated by the immunoSEQ multiplex PCR assay. TCRdb took over this immuneACCESS table, retaining in-frame rearrangements with V and J assigned. Such tables are incomplete; in checked studies, under half of the missing clones stem from an unresolved V gene, and the remainder is unexplained. The sample data list under 95,000 clones, and 70% to 90% of these were observed just once. The ten largest account for 15% to 20% of the sample. The specimen comprised CD4+ or CD8+ T cells sorted from blood, sampled in a trial of the OX40 agonist ivuxolimab. These receptors were taken from an adult with an advanced solid tumor such as melanoma, head and neck, liver or kidney cancer.

V gene TRBV5-1 combines with J gene TRBJ2-3; D is unresolved. Germline V gene data show CDR1 as SGHRS and CDR2 as YFSETQ. The CDR3 is made up of 15 amino acids. Trimming shortened V by 2 bases and J by 1 base, and 11 bases separated the two germline ends. This CDR3 reads CASSLPNGGTDTQYF. As DNA, the CDR3 is TGCGCCAGCAGCTTACCGAACGGAGGCACAGATACGCAGTATTTT.

The chain has TRBV5-1 and TRBJ1-2; possibly TRBD1 for D (5 bases). Trimming stripped 4 bases from V and 8 bases from J, with 15 bases between. CDR1 SGHRS and CDR2 YFSETQ come from the germline V gene. The CDR3 consists of 13 residues. The CDR3, as DNA: TGCGCCAGCAGCGGTGGTGGGACGCAAGGCTACACCTTC. It yields the protein CASSGGGTQGYTF.

The chain recombines TRBV19 with TRBJ1-6; perhaps TRBD1 as D (5 bases). Germline V gene data show CDR1 as LNHDA and CDR2 as SQIVND (reference sequence). This CDR3 is 13 amino acids long. Deletions cut 3 bases from V and 11 bases from J, with 11 bases between. The CDR3 bases are TGTGCCAGTAGTATTCAGGACACAACACCCCTCCACTTT. Its translation is CASSIQDTTPLHF.

V gene TRBV6-7 combines with J gene TRBJ2-5; TRBD2 matches at 10 bases. TRBV6-7 is an ORF for which the function is uncertain. The trim removed 2 bases at V and 2 bases at J, leaving 5 bases unmatched. The CDR3 spans 16 residues. In DNA, the CDR3 is TGTGCCAGCAGTTACGGAGGACTAGCGGTGCAAGAGACCCAGTACTTC. It is translated as CASSYGGLAVQETQYF.

The rearrangement links TRBV5-1 to TRBJ2-7; 10 bases are a match to TRBD1. CDR3 length: 14 residues. The germline CDR1 and CDR2 sequences are SGHRS and YFSETQ. The trim removed 3 bases at V and 2 bases at J, leaving 2 bases unmatched. The CDR3 is CASSSGTGAYEQYF. Here the CDR3 DNA reads TGCGCCAGCAGCTCCGGGACAGGGGCCTACGAGCAGTACTTC.

As regards this clone: In the same sample, other DNA sequences code for this CDR3. The chain is built from TRBV2 and TRBJ2-1; 9 bases align to TRBD2. V was clipped by 3 bases and J by 4 bases; unmatched bases: 7. CDR1 and CDR2 from the germline V gene are SNHLY and FYNNEI. The CDR3 consists of 16 residues. CDR3: CASSDSGLAGYNEQFF. The CDR3 nucleotides read TGTGCCAGCAGTGATTCGGGCCTAGCGGGGTACAATGAGCAGTTCTTC.

The V gene is TRBV6-5, the J gene TRBJ1-1, with 9 bases identical to TRBD1. V gave up 5 bases and J gave up 3 bases; unmatched junction bases: 7. Germline lookup yields CDR1 MNHEY and CDR2 SVGAGI. The CDR3 runs to 15 residues. This CDR3 is CASSRHGQGHTEAFF. CDR3 sequence (DNA): TGTGCCAGCAGTCGCCACGGACAGGGGCACACTGAAGCTTTCTTT.

The chain links TRBV6-9 to TRBJ2-6, with a weak D call TRBD2 (7 bases). Germline V gene data show CDR1 as MNHGY and CDR2 as SVAAGI. The CDR3 is 14 residues long. The V gene lost 6 bases and the J gene lost 2 bases, with 8 bases spanning the gap. The CDR3 spells CASRGGPGANVLTF. CDR3 sequence (DNA): TGTGCCAGCAGGGGGGGGCCTGGGGCCAACGTCCTGACTTTC.

This rearrangement joins TRBV29-1 to TRBJ1-1; D gene unclear. The CDR3 contains 15 residues. V was clipped by 3 bases and J by 0 bases, with 14 bases between them. The germline V gene has CDR1 SQVTM and CDR2 ANQGSEA. CDR3 region: CSVEAFASLNTEAFF. Here the CDR3 DNA reads TGCAGCGTTGAGGCTTTTGCCAGCTTGAACACTGAAGCTTTCTTT.

The rearrangement links TRBV6-6 to TRBJ2-7; TRBD1 is a possible D gene (6 bases). Germline assignment: CDR1 MNHNY and CDR2 SVGAGI (reference sequence). The CDR3 runs 13 residues. V was trimmed by 7 bases and J by 7 bases, leaving 17 bases between them. The CDR3 bases are TGTGCCAGCATGTTCCCAGGGGTTGGAGAGCAGTACTTC. This sequence encodes CASMFPGVGEQYF.

The rearrangement uses TRBV6-1 and TRBJ2-7; TRBD1 matches 8 bases. V was clipped by 9 bases and J by 6 bases; unmatched bases: 7. Germline V CDR1 and CDR2: MNHNS, SASEGT. This CDR3 is 12 amino acids long. This CDR3 reads CASDLDRVEQYF. The CDR3 region has the DNA TGTGCCAGTGACTTGGACAGGGTCGAGCAGTACTTC.

The genes are TRBV7-2 and TRBJ2-7; 7 bases line up with TRBD2. The germline CDR1 and CDR2 sequences are SGHTA and FQGNSA. The length of the CDR3 is 16 residues. Losses at the gene ends were 3 bases for V and 5 bases for J; bases not matched to a gene: 13. Written as DNA, the CDR3 is TGTGCCAGCAGCTTCGCCTCTAGCGGAGGTGCCCACGAGCAGTACTTC. It encodes CASSFASSGGAHEQYF.

V gene TRBV15 combines with J gene TRBJ2-3; D call uncertain. Germline CDR1 and CDR2: LNHNV and YYDKDF (reference sequence). The V and J ends lost 0 bases and 0 bases respectively, with 10 bases between them. This CDR3 is 16 amino acids long. The CDR3, as DNA: TGTGCCACCAGCAGAGACCGGACGGCTAGCACAGATACGCAGTATTTT. Translated: CATSRDRTASTDTQYF.

V usage is TRBV19 and J usage is TRBJ1-1; D possibly corresponds to TRBD1 (5 bases). The germline gives CDR1 LNHDA, CDR2 SQIVND (reference sequence). Trimming shortened V by 4 bases and J by 4 bases, and 10 bases separated the two germline ends. There are 13 residues in the CDR3. The CDR3 region is CASSTQGSTEAFF. In nucleotides, the CDR3 is TGTGCCAGTAGTACCCAGGGTAGCACTGAAGCTTTCTTT.

This clone came up a few times. The J gene is TRBJ2-1, the V gene TRBV28; TRBD2 is a possible D gene (6 bases). The V gene lost 5 bases and the J gene lost 2 bases, with 13 bases spanning the gap. CDR1 and CDR2 from the germline V gene are MDHEN and SYDVKM. The CDR3 covers 15 residues. The CDR3 DNA follows: TGTGCCAGCAGTGGGGGTAGCGGCGCCTACAATGAGCAGTTCTTC. It translates to CASSGGSGAYNEQFF.

The genes are TRBV18 and TRBJ2-1, with TRBD1 matching over 8 bases. The CDR3 is 17 amino acids. Germline CDR1 KGHSH, CDR2 LQKENI. Unmatched junction bases numbered 17, after V lost 6 bases and J lost 7 bases. Here the CDR3 reads CASSYNYRGKWRNEQFF. In nucleotides, the CDR3 is TGTGCCAGCTCGTACAATTACAGGGGGAAGTGGAGGAATGAGCAGTTCTTC.

The chain employs TRBV19 and TRBJ2-1; 8 bases agree with TRBD1. Germline lookup yields CDR1 LNHDA and CDR2 SQIVND (reference sequence). The CDR3 is 15 residues long. V lost 2 bases to trimming and J lost 7 bases; unmatched junction nucleotides: 7. This CDR3 reads CASSISSQGVNEQFF. CDR3 bases: TGTGCCAGTAGTATATCTTCACAGGGGGTAAATGAGCAGTTCTTC.

The chain carries TRBV4-2 and TRBJ1-2; D remains ambiguous. The V gene's germline CDR1 is LGHNA and CDR2 YNFKEQ. CDR3 length: 14 residues. V was clipped by 0 bases and J by 6 bases, with 11 bases between them. In DNA form, the CDR3 reads TGTGCCAGCAGCCAAGATACCAGGTGGGATGGCTACACCTTC. This encodes CASSQDTRWDGYTF.

This clone appeared a single time. This chain joins TRBV7-2 and TRBJ2-1; 7 bases match TRBD2. Germline V gene lookup returns CDR1 SGHTA and CDR2 FQGNSA. The V and J ends lost 11 bases and 13 bases, in that order; junction bases with no gene match: 8. The CDR3 totals 10 residues. As DNA, the CDR3 is TGTGCCTCCTGGGGGGGGTTCCAGTTCTTC. Protein product: CASWGGFQFF.

V is TRBV19 and J is TRBJ1-5, with D possibly being TRBD1 (5 bases). Per germline, CDR1 LNHDA and CDR2 SQIVND (reference sequence). This CDR3 has 13 amino acids. Trimming removed 5 bases from V and 6 bases from J, with 11 bases in between. CDR3 loop: CASSAQGGQPQHF. CDR3 nucleotides: TGTGCCAGTAGTGCTCAGGGAGGTCAGCCCCAGCATTTT.

The rearrangement links TRBV11-2 to TRBJ1-1, with 7 bases aligning to TRBD1. CDR3 size: 15 residues. Germline V gene data show CDR1 as SGHAT and CDR2 as FQNNGV. The ends lost 5 bases at V and 0 bases at J; junction bases unmatched: 6. The CDR3 nucleotides are TGTGCCAGCAGCACCAGGACAGGTTTGAACACTGAAGCTTTCTTT. This encodes CASSTRTGLNTEAFF.

This clone turned up a few times. The chain combines TRBV5-1 with TRBJ2-7, with TRBD2 matching over 10 bases. The CDR3 length is 14 residues. V lost 0 bases, J lost 3 bases, and 0 bases stayed unmatched. Germline V gene data show CDR1 as SGHRS and CDR2 as YFSETQ. CDR3 residues: CASSLGTSGYEQYF. In DNA form, the CDR3 reads TGCGCCAGCAGCTTGGGGACTAGCGGCTACGAGCAGTACTTC.

The chain is built from TRBV7-2 and TRBJ2-5, with D unclear. Germline V gene sequence: CDR1 SGHTA, CDR2 FQGNSA. V was pared by 1 base and J by 7 bases, with 7 bases between. The CDR3 has 12 residues. The CDR3 is CASSLGAGTQYF. The CDR3 region has the DNA TGTGCCAGCAGCTTAGGTGCCGGGACCCAGTACTTC.

Notes on this clone: This specimen includes other DNA sequences encoding the same CDR3. The V and J genes are TRBV5-4 and TRBJ2-7; tentatively, D is TRBD1 (6 bases). V was cut by 5 bases and J by 0 bases, with 12 bases left in between. There are 14 residues in the CDR3. The V gene's germline CDR1 is SGHNT and CDR2 YYREEE (reference sequence). The CDR3 nucleotides read TGTGCCAGCAGTATAGACAGGAGCTCCTACGAGCAGTACTTC. Translation gives CASSIDRSSYEQYF. Variable domain in full (rest from reference TRBV5-4 and TRBJ2-7): ETGVTQSPTHLIKTRGQQVTLRCSSQSGHNTVSWYQQALGQGPQFIFQYYREEENGRGNFPPRFSGLQFPNYSSELNVNALELDDSALYLCASSIDRSSYEQYFGPGTRLTVT.

V is TRBV19 and J is TRBJ1-6; weak D call: TRBD1 (5 bases). This CDR3 is built from 14 residues. V was pared by 3 bases and J by 10 bases, with 13 bases between. CDR1 is LNHDA, CDR2 SQIVND, per germline (reference sequence). The CDR3 reads CASSIRLGDSPLHF. In DNA form, the CDR3 reads TGTGCCAGTAGTATCCGCCTAGGGGACTCACCCCTCCACTTT.

The chain combines TRBV19 with TRBJ2-6, with D possibly matching TRBD2 (7 bases). CDR3 length: 15 amino acids. Germline CDR1 LNHDA, CDR2 SQIVND (reference sequence). The V end lost 7 bases, the J end lost 2 bases, and 12 bases lay between the germline ends. CDR3 loop: CASIGGRTGANVLTF. For the CDR3, the DNA is TGTGCCAGTATCGGGGGGCGAACTGGGGCCAACGTCCTGACTTTC.

V and J are TRBV6-5 and TRBJ2-5; 7 bases fit TRBD2. V was clipped by 7 bases and J by 4 bases; unmatched bases: 3. This CDR3 contains 12 residues. Per the germline V gene, CDR1 is MNHEY and CDR2 is SVGAGI. Here the CDR3 DNA reads TGTGCCAGCACGAGGGAGGGAGAGACCCAGTACTTC. This sequence encodes CASTREGETQYF.

The rearrangement links TRBV6-6 to TRBJ2-5; D tentatively fits TRBD1 or TRBD2 (5 bases each). The CDR3 has 12 amino acids. CDR1 is MNHNY, CDR2 SVGAGI, per germline (reference sequence). Trimming removed 10 bases from V and 2 bases from J, with 11 bases in between. In DNA, the CDR3 is TGTGCCACCAAGGGGACGCAAGAGACCCAGTACTTC. Its protein product is CATKGTQETQYF.

For this clone: The junction differs from germline at one of its ends, possibly a read error. The chain carries TRBV4-1 and TRBJ2-3; TRBD1 matches at 7 bases. Germline V gene sequence: CDR1 MGHRA, CDR2 YSYEKL. This CDR3 contains 16 residues. The CDR3 DNA follows: TGTGCCAGCAGCCAAGATCAGGGGGAGTCGGCAGATACGCAGTATTTT. Its protein product is CASSQDQGESADTQYF.

The chain joins TRBV2 to TRBJ2-7; 10 bases match TRBD2. Germline CDR1 reads SNHLY; CDR2 reads FYNNEI. This CDR3 is 15 amino acids long. V gave up 5 bases and J gave up 3 bases; unmatched junction bases: 7. In DNA form, the CDR3 reads TGTGCCAGCAGTCCAGGACTAGCGGACATCTACGAGCAGTACTTC. Amino acid sequence: CASSPGLADIYEQYF. The variable domain in full, completed from reference TRBV2 and TRBJ2-7, reads EPEVTQTPSHQVTQMGQEVILRCVPISNHLYFYWYRQILGQKVEFLVSFYNNEISEKSEIFDDQFSVERPDGSNFTLKIRSTKLEDSAMYFCASSPGLADIYEQYFGPGTRLTVT.

The gene calls are TRBV5-1 and TRBJ1-1; 8 nucleotides line up with TRBD1. CDR1 and CDR2 (germline): SGHRS, YFSETQ. V lost 4 bases to trimming and J lost 1 base; unmatched junction nucleotides: 3. The CDR3 has 14 residues. The CDR3 spells CASSLGTGNTEAFF. The CDR3 DNA is TGCGCCAGCAGCCTCGGGACAGGGAACACTGAAGCTTTCTTT.